A selection of T cell receptor beta chains follows, all from one sample in a study of T-cell memory formation after mild COVID-19. TCRdb passed the 5' RACE reads through MiXCR, listing each CDR3 protein once. The table includes under 450,000 distinct CDR3 sequences, roughly 19% detected once. Sequenced input: PBMCs or a T cell subset sorted from them (not recorded which). These receptors originate from a man aged 18-30 years who had mild COVID-19 (a few samples of this study predate the infection). Cell type and time point are not known. The CDR3 runs from the conserved cysteine through the conserved F or W. D genes are given only for firm matches. Expanded clones get a size class; other rows say once, few or many, or leave the size out.

j_gene	v_gene	len	abundance	d_gene	CDR3nt	CDR3aa
TRBJ1-5	TRBV29-1	13	.	.	TGCAGCGTCCGCGACAGGATAAATCAGCCCCAGCATTTT	CSVRDRINQPQHF
TRBJ2-1	TRBV7-2	15	.	.	TGTGCCAGCAGCTTTGCACCAGGGTCCTACAATGAGCAGTTCTTC	CASSFAPGSYNEQFF
TRBJ2-1	TRBV11-3	17	.	.	TGTGCCAGCAGCTTAGGTGTTGGCGAACGGTCCTACAATGAGCAGTTCTTC	CASSLGVGERSYNEQFF
TRBJ2-1	TRBV11-2	14	.	.	TGTGCCAGCAGCTTAGGGCCCTCAAGCAATGAGCAGTTCTTC	CASSLGPSSNEQFF
TRBJ2-4	TRBV7-2	14	few	TRBD1	TGTGCCAGCAGCTCGCGACAGGGGTCGGACATTCAGTACTTC	CASSSRQGSDIQYF
TRBJ1-5	TRBV12-3/TRBV12-4	14	few	.	TGTGCCAGCAGTTTACTGGGACCGGGGCAGCCCCAGCATTTT	CASSLLGPGQPQHF
TRBJ1-5	TRBV7-2	14	few	.	TGTGCCAGCAGCCCTGTTGGGGGCAATCAGCCCCAGCATTTT	CASSPVGGNQPQHF
TRBJ2-7	TRBV5-1	12	few	.	TGCGCCAGCAGTAGCGGAAGTACCGAGCAGTACTTC	CASSSGSTEQYF
TRBJ1-2	TRBV12-3/TRBV12-4	13	.	.	TGTGCCAGCAGTTTAGGGGAGGACTATGGCTACACCTTC	CASSLGEDYGYTF
TRBJ1-1	TRBV7-9	11	few	.	TGTGCCAGCAGCTCTTGGTCTGAAGCTTTCTTT	CASSSWSEAFF
TRBJ1-2	TRBV4-1	16	.	.	TGCGCCAGCAGCCCCTATCTGGGAGGGGGACACTATGGCTACACCTTC	CASSPYLGGGHYGYTF
TRBJ1-1	TRBV20-1	14	.	.	TGCAGTGCTAGGAAAGAGAATCGTAACACTGAAGCTTTCTTT	CSARKENRNTEAFF
TRBJ1-1	TRBV6-2/TRBV6-3	16	.	.	TGTGCCAGCAGTTACTCGACGCTACAGGGATTTACTGAAGCTTTCTTT	CASSYSTLQGFTEAFF
TRBJ2-5	TRBV7-9	14	few	.	TGTGCCAGCAGCCGCACAGGCTTCGGGGAGACCCAGTACTTC	CASSRTGFGETQYF
TRBJ2-1	TRBV5-1	16	once	TRBD2	TGCGCCAGCAGCTTGGCTGGCGGGGGGGCCAAAGGCGAGCAGTTCTTC	CASSLAGGGAKGEQFF
TRBJ2-2	TRBV6-5	16	few	TRBD1	TGTGCCAGCAGTTTCGGACAGGGTCGACGCACCGGGGAGCTGTTTTTT	CASSFGQGRRTGELFF
TRBJ2-3	TRBV7-2	15	many	TRBD2	TGTGCCAGCAGCCCCCTAGCGGGGTTGACAGATACGCAGTATTTT	CASSPLAGLTDTQYF
TRBJ2-3	TRBV10-3	14	few	.	TGTGCCATCAGTGATCGCGGGGAGTCAGATACGCAGTATTTT	CAISDRGESDTQYF
TRBJ2-5	TRBV28	14	few	TRBD1	TGTGCCAGCAGGAGGACAGGGGGGATGGAGACCCAGTACTTC	CASRRTGGMETQYF
TRBJ1-1	TRBV7-2	14	.	.	TGTGCCAGCAGCTTAGATCGTCAGAGGCCTGAAGCTTTCTTT	CASSLDRQRPEAFF
TRBJ2-3	TRBV19	16	few	TRBD2	TGTGCCAGTAGTAACCCCGGTGGGGGGGGTGCAGATACGCAGTATTTT	CASSNPGGGGADTQYF
TRBJ1-2	TRBV5-1	15	once	.	TGCGCCAGCAGCTTGAGCGGGGACGGGGCCTATGGCTACACCTTC	CASSLSGDGAYGYTF
TRBJ1-2	TRBV4-3	15	.	.	TGCGCCAGCAGCCAAGAATTCGTTCGCCCTGGCGGCTACACCTTC	CASSQEFVRPGGYTF
TRBJ2-5	TRBV6-2/TRBV6-3	14	.	.	TGTGCCAGCAGTTACGCGGGCAGCCTAGACGGCCAGTACTTC	CASSYAGSLDGQYF
TRBJ2-2	TRBV20-1	15	few	.	TGCAGTGCTAGTGGGGGGCGATCGAACACCGGGGAGCTGTTTTTT	CSASGGRSNTGELFF
TRBJ2-1	TRBV11-3	14	.	.	TGTGCCAGCAGCTTAGAAGGGCCCTACAATGAGCAGTTCTTC	CASSLEGPYNEQFF
TRBJ2-5	TRBV7-3	9	few	.	TGTGCCAGCAGCTTGGGCCCCCCCTTC	CASSLGPPF
TRBJ2-2	TRBV5-1	13	few	.	TGCGCCAGCAGCGCGGCAAACACCGGGGAGCTGTTTTTT	CASSAANTGELFF
TRBJ2-2	TRBV10-2	12	.	.	TGCGCCAGCAGTGATTGGTCCGGGGAGCTGTTTTTT	CASSDWSGELFF
TRBJ2-3	TRBV6-6	15	.	.	TGTGCCAGCAGTTACGGGGGGTTGATAACAGATACGCAGTATTTT	CASSYGGLITDTQYF
TRBJ1-6	TRBV4-1	16	.	TRBD1	TGCGCCAGCAGCCATCGCCGGGACAGGAGTTATTCACCCCTCCACTTT	CASSHRRDRSYSPLHF
TRBJ2-1	TRBV4-1	18	many	TRBD2	TGCGCCAGCAGCCAAGATCCCAGCGGGGCCACCTCCTACAATGAGCAGTTCTTC	CASSQDPSGATSYNEQFF
TRBJ2-2	TRBV11-2	11	.	.	TGTGCCAGCGGGGTAATGGGGGAGCTGTTTTTT	CASGVMGELFF
TRBJ1-3	TRBV6-6	14	few	.	TGTGCCAGCAGCGAGAGGGAGGATGGAAACACCATATATTTT	CASSEREDGNTIYF
TRBJ1-1	TRBV20-1	13	few	.	TGCAGTGCTAGAGTTCTCAGCAACACTGAAGCTTTCTTT	CSARVLSNTEAFF
TRBJ2-5	TRBV12-3/TRBV12-4	13	.	.	TGTGCCAGCAGCTACAACTCACAAGAGACCCAGTACTTC	CASSYNSQETQYF
TRBJ2-3	TRBV28	15	.	TRBD2	TGTGCCAGCAGTTCTGGCGGGGGTGGAAAAGATACGCAGTATTTT	CASSSGGGGKDTQYF
TRBJ2-3	TRBV20-1	14	.	.	TGCAGTGCTGGATTGTTGGGGTCGTCAGATACGCAGTATTTT	CSAGLLGSSDTQYF
TRBJ1-1	TRBV5-1	15	.	.	TGCGCCAGCAGCTACGCAGGGCGTGGTGACACTGAAGCTTTCTTT	CASSYAGRGDTEAFF
TRBJ2-2	TRBV7-2	14	.	.	TGTGCCAGCAGCCTAGGGACGGCCACCGGGGAGCTGTTTTTT	CASSLGTATGELFF